Listed below are T cell receptor beta chains from one sample, sequenced in a study of blood T cell repertoires in COVID-19. The protocol was immunoSEQ multiplex PCR, while the TCRdb copy is restricted to in-frame clones and leaves out a portion. The sample holds roughly 280,000 clones, over 65% seen once. The sequenced sample consisted of peripheral blood. These receptors came from a man between 60 and 70 years old who had recovered from COVID-19. CDR3s include the opening cysteine and the closing phenylalanine or tryptophan. The D gene is left open where the match is weak. Only some rows state a clone size, as once, few, many or a class for expanded clones.

j_call clone_size d_call v_call cdr3_nt cdr3_aa
TRBJ1-1 NA TRBD1 TRBV12-3/TRBV12-4 TGTGCCAGCAACAGGGGCGCTGAAGCTTTCTTT CASNRGAEAFF
TRBJ1-6 NA TRBD1 TRBV6-5 TGTGCCAGCACTACTCAGGGACAGATTAATTCACCCCTCCACTTT CASTTQGQINSPLHF
TRBJ2-3 NA NA TRBV5-1 TGCGCCAGCAGCTCCACGTTCGGTGGAGATACGCAGTATTTT CASSSTFGGDTQYF
TRBJ2-7 NA TRBD2 TRBV7-2 TGTGCCAGCAGCCCCGTGAGGGGAGGGAGCTACGAGCAGTACTTC CASSPVRGGSYEQYF
TRBJ1-1 NA TRBD1 TRBV4-1 TGCGCCAGCAGCCAAGATTGGGGACAGGGCCCTAACGGGAACACTGAAGCTTTCTTT CASSQDWGQGPNGNTEAFF
TRBJ2-7 few NA TRBV4-1 TGCGCCAGCAGCCGTGCTCCCGCGGCGTACGAGCAGTACTTC CASSRAPAAYEQYF
TRBJ2-7 NA NA TRBV18 TGTGCCAGCTCCACGGACAGATACGAGCAGTACTTC CASSTDRYEQYF
TRBJ2-4 NA TRBD2 TRBV19 TGTGCCAGTAGTATAGTGGGGAGGGGTGCCAAAAACATTCAGTACTTC CASSIVGRGAKNIQYF
TRBJ2-7 NA TRBD2 TRBV6-2/TRBV6-3 TGTGCCAGCAGTTACGGAGGACTAGCGGGAGGGGCCTACGAGCAGTACTTC CASSYGGLAGGAYEQYF
TRBJ1-1 NA NA TRBV18 TGTGCCAGCTCAGCTAAACCAGGGACTTCGGAAGCTTTCTTT CASSAKPGTSEAFF
TRBJ2-1 NA TRBD2 TRBV5-1 TGCGCCAGCAGCTTGGACATGGGACTAGCGGGAGAGTCGTCCTACAATGAGCAGTTCTTC CASSLDMGLAGESSYNEQFF
TRBJ1-5 NA NA TRBV28 TGTGCCAGCAGGGCTAGTGAGGGAGGCAATCAGCCCCAGCATTTT CASRASEGGNQPQHF
TRBJ2-7 NA TRBD1 TRBV6-5 TGTGCCAGCAGGCCCGGGACAGGGGGCCTCTACGAGCAGTACTTC CASRPGTGGLYEQYF
TRBJ2-3 NA TRBD2 TRBV28 TGTGCCAGCAGGCAGAGCGGGGGGGGCACAGATACGCAGTATTTT CASRQSGGGTDTQYF
TRBJ1-2 once NA TRBV12-3/TRBV12-4 TGTGCCAGCAGTCCGACAGAGACCGGCTACACCTTC CASSPTETGYTF
TRBJ2-7 NA TRBD2 TRBV6-5 TGTGCCAGCAGCGATCTAGCGGGAGGGTTCTACGAGCAGTACTTC CASSDLAGGFYEQYF
TRBJ1-6 NA NA TRBV14 TGTGCCAGCAGCCAAGATCGCCAGTATTCACCCCTCCACTTT CASSQDRQYSPLHF
TRBJ1-4 NA NA TRBV28 TGTGCCAGCAGTTTAAGGGGCAGCCGTATCGAAAAACTGTTTTTT CASSLRGSRIEKLFF
TRBJ1-5 NA NA TRBV30 TGTGCCTGGAGTGTGGGCCAGGGGTTCAATCAGCCCCAGCATTTT CAWSVGQGFNQPQHF
TRBJ2-7 NA TRBD2 TRBV7-2 TGTGCCAGCAGCCCAGCGGGGGGGGTCTACGAGCAGTACTTC CASSPAGGVYEQYF
TRBJ2-3 NA TRBD2 TRBV5-6 TGTGCCAGCAGCCCGTTAGCGGGAGGGGGCACAGATACGCAGTATTTT CASSPLAGGGTDTQYF
TRBJ2-7 NA NA TRBV18 TGTGCCAGCTCACCAATGATAGGCACTGGGGGAGGAGAGCAGTACTTC CASSPMIGTGGGEQYF
TRBJ1-2 NA TRBD1 TRBV30 TGTGCCTGGAGGGCGCTGGGACAGGGGACGGTATCTAACTATGGCTACACCTTC CAWRALGQGTVSNYGYTF
TRBJ1-1 once TRBD1 TRBV6-6 TGTGCCAGCAGTTTAGGGGGACAGGGGGCGCTCAGTGAAGCTTTCTTT CASSLGGQGALSEAFF
TRBJ2-7 NA NA TRBV29-1 TGCAGCGTTGTTGTGGCAGGCTCCTACGAGCAGTACTTC CSVVVAGSYEQYF
TRBJ1-1 once TRBD1 TRBV6-6 TGTGCCAGCAGACCGACAGGGGAGGGATCCACTGAAGCTTTCTTT CASRPTGEGSTEAFF
TRBJ1-1 NA NA TRBV5-1 TGCGCCAGCAGCTTACAGTCGGGGGTGGTCACTGAAGCTTTCTTT CASSLQSGVVTEAFF
TRBJ1-6 NA TRBD1 TRBV12-3/TRBV12-4 TGTGCCTGCTCGACAGGGGGCGCGTCACCCCTCCACTTT CACSTGGASPLHF
TRBJ2-7 NA NA TRBV19 TGTGCCAGTAGTACCCATGTGGGCGCGCAGTACTTC CASSTHVGAQYF
TRBJ2-3 NA NA TRBV29-1 TGCAGCGTAGCTACCGCGGGGACTCCAAGCGATACGCAGTATTTT CSVATAGTPSDTQYF
TRBJ1-2 NA NA TRBV19 TGTGCCAGTAGTCGCATAGGGGGATATGGCTACACCTTC CASSRIGGYGYTF
TRBJ2-3 NA NA TRBV18 TGTGCCAGCTCAGAACTAGGGGATACGCAGTATTTT CASSELGDTQYF
TRBJ2-7 NA TRBD2 TRBV7-8 TGTGCCAGCAGCTCACTTAGCGGGAGGGTCCCCTACGAGCAGTACTTC CASSSLSGRVPYEQYF
TRBJ2-3 NA TRBD2 TRBV19 TGTGCCAGTAGTGCTAGCGGGGGTTATACGCAGTATTTT CASSASGGYTQYF
TRBJ2-5 NA NA TRBV5-1 TGCGCCAGCAGCGGGGAGGCAGGGGGACAAGAGACCCAGTACTTC CASSGEAGGQETQYF
TRBJ2-3 NA TRBD2 TRBV9 TGTGCCAGCAGCGTACGCGGGAGGCCTAGCACAGATACGCAGTATTTT CASSVRGRPSTDTQYF
TRBJ1-1 few NA TRBV25-1 TGTGCCAGCAGTGAATTGAAGGTGTCAGGGAGGATAACTGAAGCTTTCTTT CASSELKVSGRITEAFF
TRBJ2-5 NA TRBD2 TRBV3-1/TRBV3-2 TGTGCCAGCAGCCAGAGGAGCGGGGGTTGGGAGACCCAGTACTTC CASSQRSGGWETQYF
TRBJ2-7 few TRBD2 TRBV15 TGTGCCACCAGCATTGGACTAGAAACCTACGAGCAGTACTTC CATSIGLETYEQYF
TRBJ1-1 NA TRBD1 TRBV11-3 TGTGCCAGCAGCTTAGAATCCAGACAGGGGGCAAAGATCTTT CASSLESRQGAKIF